This entry lists 18 T cell receptor beta chains sequenced from one sample in a study of blood T cell repertoires in COVID-19 (dated by TCRdb to 2020 to 2022). Receptor amplification or capture employed the immunoSEQ multiplex PCR assay. TCRdb carries this immuneACCESS record with in-frame sequences only. Its versions omit some clonotypes, under half of them owing to an unresolved V gene in the studies checked, with the rest unexplained. The sample table lists roughly 120,000 clones, 75% to 90% of them with a count of one. Roughly 6.5% of the sample comes from the top ten. Sample: peripheral blood. Receptors were obtained from a woman aged 50 to 65 with acute or convalescent COVID-19.

This sequence joins TRBV6-6 and TRBJ1-6, with a possible D match to TRBD1 (6 bases). The CDR3 runs 17 residues. CDR1 and CDR2 from the germline V gene are MNHNY and SVGAGI (reference sequence). V was shortened by 5 bases and J by 7 bases, with 21 bases between the two germline ends. The CDR3: CASSLTSTGSTNSPLHF. The CDR3 region has the DNA TGTGCCAGCAGTCTCACTTCGACAGGCTCAACCAATTCACCCCTCCACTTT.

This clone appeared a single time. The chain recombines TRBV10-3 with TRBJ2-6; no reliable D call. The CDR3 runs 15 residues. In germline, CDR1 is ENHRY, CDR2 SYGVKD. V was pared by 3 bases and J by 1 base, with 7 bases between. CDR3 sequence (DNA): TGTGCCATCAGTGACAGAACATCTGGGGCCAACGTCCTGACTTTC. Amino acid sequence: CAISDRTSGANVLTF.

The gene calls are TRBV7-6 and TRBJ2-5; D might be TRBD2 (5 bases). This CDR3 has 14 amino acids. Deletions cut 4 bases from V and 5 bases from J, with 14 bases between. Germline lookup yields CDR1 SGHVS and CDR2 FNYEAQ. The CDR3 reads CASSSPMDWETQYF. The CDR3 DNA sequence: TGTGCCAGCAGCTCCCCGATGGACTGGGAGACCCAGTACTTC.

The chain uses TRBV19 and TRBJ2-2; perhaps TRBD1 as D (5 bases). The V end was cut by 3 bases, the J end by 7 bases, with 9 bases between. CDR3 length: 13 amino acids. Per germline, CDR1 LNHDA and CDR2 SQIVND (reference sequence). Written as DNA, the CDR3 is TGTGCCAGTAGTATCAACAGGTTCGGGGAGCTGTTTTTT. It specifies CASSINRFGELFF.

This sequence joins TRBV3-1 (or the pseudogene TRBV3-2) and TRBJ2-7; perhaps TRBD2 as D (6 bases). Germline CDR1 is LGHDT and CDR2 is YNNKEL (reference sequence). The CDR3 covers 15 residues. V was shortened by 0 bases and J by 6 bases, with 15 bases between the two germline ends. CDR3 region: CASSQDLRRGVEQYF. The CDR3 DNA reads as TGTGCCAGCAGCCAAGATCTGAGGAGGGGCGTCGAGCAGTACTTC.

The V gene is TRBV5-3, the J gene TRBJ1-4, with 7 bases aligning to TRBD1. TRBV5-3 is an ORF, with its function uncertain. The CDR3 spans 16 residues. The V segment lost 4 bases and the J segment 7 bases; nucleotides outside the gene matches: 13. DNA of the CDR3: TGTGCCAGAAGCCCCTCCCCAAGGGGGCAGGCTGAAAAACTGTTTTTT. Protein product: CARSPSPRGQAEKLFF.

This chain connects TRBV28 to TRBJ2-7, with 8 positions matching TRBD1. The CDR3 consists of 14 residues. Germline values: CDR1 MDHEN, CDR2 SYDVKM. Trimming at V came to 7 bases and at J to 2 bases, leaving 7 bases not matched to a gene. The CDR3 DNA is TGTGCCAGCAACCGAGTACAGGGGGCCTACGAGCAGTACTTC. It encodes CASNRVQGAYEQYF.

The DNA for the CDR3 is TGTGCCTGGAGCCCTCCCAGGGTCTCCTACGAGCAGTACTTC. Translated: CAWSPPRVSYEQYF. The chain uses TRBV30 and TRBJ2-7; TRBD1 is a possible D gene (5 bases). The CDR3 has 14 amino acids. CDR1 GTSNPN and CDR2 SVGIG come from the germline V gene (reference sequence). Trimming shortened V by 3 bases and J by 0 bases, and 12 bases separated the two germline ends.

V usage is TRBV11-2 and J usage is TRBJ1-1; possible D gene TRBD1, 6 bases. The length of the CDR3 is 14 residues. The V gene lost 2 bases and the J gene lost 6 bases, with 13 bases spanning the gap. Germline V lookup: CDR1 SGHAT, CDR2 FQNNGV. For the CDR3, the DNA is TGTGCCAGCAGCTTACCCGACAGGTCCCCTGAAGCTTTCTTT. Protein product: CASSLPDRSPEAFF.

The V call is TRBV7-6, the J call TRBJ1-3, with unresolved D. Trimming stripped 1 base from V and 1 base from J, with 11 bases between. Looked up from germline, CDR1 is SGHVS and CDR2 is FNYEAQ. The CDR3 contains 16 residues. The CDR3 loop reads CASSLGPRESGNTIYF. The CDR3 coding sequence is TGTGCCAGCAGCTTAGGACCCCGGGAATCTGGAAACACCATATATTTT.

This chain connects TRBV6-5 to TRBJ1-3; 8 bases agree with TRBD1. CDR3 size: 15 residues. The V gene end was trimmed by 8 bases and the J gene end by 1 base; junction bases not matched to a gene: 7. Germline CDR1 MNHEY, CDR2 SVGAGI. The CDR3 DNA follows: TGTGCCAGCGGATACAGGGGGGTTTCTGGAAACACCATATATTTT. This translates into CASGYRGVSGNTIYF.

In its sample, this clone was seen once. The V gene is TRBV24-1, the J gene TRBJ2-3; 10 bases line up with TRBD1. Germline trimming cut 3 bases from V and 6 bases from J; bases unmatched to any gene: 5. Germline V lookup: CDR1 KGHDR, CDR2 SFDVKD. The CDR3 length is 15 residues. The CDR3 reads CATSDRTGGGDTQYF. The DNA for the CDR3 is TGTGCCACCAGTGATCGGACAGGGGGAGGGGATACGCAGTATTTT.

V usage is TRBV5-1 and J usage is TRBJ1-1; TRBD1 matches 7 bases. V dropped 0 bases and J dropped 4; count of bases not matched to a gene: 6. The germline gives CDR1 SGHRS, CDR2 YFSETQ. CDR3 length: 15 residues. The DNA for the CDR3 is TGCGCCAGCAGCTTGGGGACAGGCTGGGGCACTGAAGCTTTCTTT. This codes for CASSLGTGWGTEAFF.

Only one count was recorded for this clone. This chain uses TRBV5-8 with TRBJ2-5; D may be TRBD1 (5 bases). Per germline, CDR1 SGHTS and CDR2 YDEGEE. This CDR3 contains 16 residues. Between the trimmed V and J ends, which lost 2 bases and 4 bases, there was a span of 18 bases. CDR3 loop: CASSFPLLRGGETQYF. CDR3 DNA sequence: TGTGCCAGCAGCTTCCCTCTCCTTAGGGGCGGAGAGACCCAGTACTTC.

The chain combines TRBV11-2 with TRBJ1-6, with D maybe TRBD1 (6 bases). The CDR3 is made up of 15 amino acids. V was pared by 5 bases and J by 12 bases, with 20 bases between. Germline CDR1 SGHAT, CDR2 FQNNGV. CDR3 bases: TGTGCCAGCAGCCAGAGGGGGAGTTGGGACCAACCCCTCCACTTT. The encoded protein is CASSQRGSWDQPLHF. Full variable domain (missing parts from reference TRBV11-2 and TRBJ1-6): EAGVAQSPRYKIIEKRQSVAFWCNPISGHATLYWYQQILGQGPKLLIQFQNNGVVDDSQLPKDRFSAERLKGVDSTLKIQPAKLEDSAVYLCASSQRGSWDQPLHFGNGTRLTVT.

The chain couples TRBV5-6 to TRBJ1-1, with D possibly being TRBD1 (5 bases). Germline V gene data show CDR1 as SGHDT and CDR2 as YYEEEE. This CDR3 has 16 residues. V was shortened by 0 bases and J by 6 bases, with 18 bases between the two germline ends. The CDR3 region is CASSLVVQPDMPEAFF. The CDR3, as DNA: TGTGCCAGCAGCTTGGTGGTACAGCCGGACATGCCTGAAGCTTTCTTT.

The chain couples TRBV2 to TRBJ1-2; no reliable D call. Trimming removed 7 bases from V and 1 base from J, with 7 bases in between. This CDR3 has 12 amino acids. Germline V gives CDR1 SNHLY, CDR2 FYNNEI. The CDR3 DNA sequence: TGTGCCAGCACGAGGAATAACTATGGCTACACCTTC. Translated, it gives CASTRNNYGYTF. The entire variable domain, with the rest obtained from reference TRBV2 and TRBJ1-2, is as follows: EPEVTQTPSHQVTQMGQEVILRCVPISNHLYFYWYRQILGQKVEFLVSFYNNEISEKSEIFDDQFSVERPDGSNFTLKIRSTKLEDSAMYFCASTRNNYGYTFGSGTRLTVV.

This clone was found a few times. The genes are TRBV6-2 or TRBV6-3 and TRBJ1-6; the match to TRBD1 covers 9 bases. Germline CDR1 and CDR2: MNHEY and SVGEGT. This CDR3 has 17 residues. Losses at the gene ends were 2 bases for V and 5 bases for J; bases not matched to a gene: 7. As DNA, the CDR3 is TGTGCCAGCAGTTACCCAGGGACAGGGATGGATAATTCACCCCTCCACTTT. Translated: CASSYPGTGMDNSPLHF.